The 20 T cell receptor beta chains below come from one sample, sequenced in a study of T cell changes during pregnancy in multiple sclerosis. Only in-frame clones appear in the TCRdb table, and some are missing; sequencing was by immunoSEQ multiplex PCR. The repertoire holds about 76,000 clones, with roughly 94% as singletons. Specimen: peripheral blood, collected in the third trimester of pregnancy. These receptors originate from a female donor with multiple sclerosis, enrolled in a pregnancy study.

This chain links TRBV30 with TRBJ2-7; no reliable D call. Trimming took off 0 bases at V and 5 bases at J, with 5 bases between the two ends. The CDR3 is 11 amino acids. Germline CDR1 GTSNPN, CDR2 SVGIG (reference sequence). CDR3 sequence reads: CAWSVLDEQYF. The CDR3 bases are TGTGCCTGGAGTGTACTCGACGAGCAGTACTTC.

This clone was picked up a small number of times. Here the CDR3 DNA reads TGTGCCAGCAGTGTAGACAGGGTTCTTGACGAGCAGTACTTC. This sequence encodes CASSVDRVLDEQYF. The chain carries TRBV28 and TRBJ2-7; 7 bases fit TRBD1. J gave up 5 bases and V 5 bases, and 9 bases lay outside the gene matches. This CDR3 contains 14 residues. The V gene's germline CDR1 is MDHEN and CDR2 SYDVKM.

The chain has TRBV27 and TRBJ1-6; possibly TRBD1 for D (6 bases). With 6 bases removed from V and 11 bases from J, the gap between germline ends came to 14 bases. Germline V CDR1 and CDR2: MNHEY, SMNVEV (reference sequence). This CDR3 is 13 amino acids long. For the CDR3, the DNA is TGTGCCAGCAGAACAGGGACCCGGCCACCCCTCCACTTT. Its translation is CASRTGTRPPLHF.

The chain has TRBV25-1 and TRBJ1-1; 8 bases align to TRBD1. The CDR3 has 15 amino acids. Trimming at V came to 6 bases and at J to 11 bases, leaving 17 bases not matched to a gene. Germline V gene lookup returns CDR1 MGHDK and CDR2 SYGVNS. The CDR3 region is CASRTRQGPEQLAFF. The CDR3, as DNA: TGTGCCAGCAGAACGAGACAGGGGCCGGAACAACTGGCTTTCTTT.

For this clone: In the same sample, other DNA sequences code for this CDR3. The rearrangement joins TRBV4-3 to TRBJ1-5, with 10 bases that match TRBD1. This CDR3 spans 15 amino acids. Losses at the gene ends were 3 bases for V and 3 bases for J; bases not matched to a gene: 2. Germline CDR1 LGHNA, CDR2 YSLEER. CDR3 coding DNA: TGCGCCAGCAGCCAGGACAGGGGGTCCAATCAGCCCCAGCATTTT. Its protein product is CASSQDRGSNQPQHF.

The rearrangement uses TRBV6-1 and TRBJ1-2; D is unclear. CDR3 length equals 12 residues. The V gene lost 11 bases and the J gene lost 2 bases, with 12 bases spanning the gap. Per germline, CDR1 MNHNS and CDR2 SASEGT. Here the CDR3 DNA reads TGTGCCGGGAGGGTAACCAACTATGGCTACACCTTC. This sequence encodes CAGRVTNYGYTF.

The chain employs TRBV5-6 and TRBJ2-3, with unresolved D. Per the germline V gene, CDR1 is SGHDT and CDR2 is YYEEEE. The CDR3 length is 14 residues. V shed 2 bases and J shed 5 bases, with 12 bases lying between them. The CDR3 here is CASSFGASVDTQYF. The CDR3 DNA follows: TGTGCCAGCAGCTTTGGAGCTTCTGTAGATACGCAGTATTTT.

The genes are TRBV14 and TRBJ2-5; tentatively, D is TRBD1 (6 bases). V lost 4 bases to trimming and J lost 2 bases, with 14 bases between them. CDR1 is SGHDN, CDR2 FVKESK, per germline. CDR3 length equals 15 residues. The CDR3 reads CASSPRQAKQETQYF. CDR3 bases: TGTGCCAGCAGCCCTCGACAGGCCAAACAAGAGACCCAGTACTTC.

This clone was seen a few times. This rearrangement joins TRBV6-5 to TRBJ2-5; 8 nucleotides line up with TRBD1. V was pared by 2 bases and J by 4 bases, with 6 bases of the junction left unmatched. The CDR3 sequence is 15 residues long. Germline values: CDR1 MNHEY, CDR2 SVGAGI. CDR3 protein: CASSYTRGRPETQYF. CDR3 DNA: TGTGCCAGCAGTTACACCAGGGGGCGGCCAGAGACCCAGTACTTC.

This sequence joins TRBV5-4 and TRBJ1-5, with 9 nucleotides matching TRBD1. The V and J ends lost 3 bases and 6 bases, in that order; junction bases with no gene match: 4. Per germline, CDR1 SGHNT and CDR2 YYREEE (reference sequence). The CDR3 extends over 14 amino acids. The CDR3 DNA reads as TGTGCCAGCAGCTCGGGACAGGGCGGTCAGCCCCAGCATTTT. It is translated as CASSSGQGGQPQHF. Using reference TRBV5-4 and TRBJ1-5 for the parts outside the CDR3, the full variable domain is ETGVTQSPTHLIKTRGQQVTLRCSSQSGHNTVSWYQQALGQGPQFIFQYYREEENGRGNFPPRFSGLQFPNYSSELNVNALELDDSALYLCASSSGQGGQPQHFGDGTRLSIL.

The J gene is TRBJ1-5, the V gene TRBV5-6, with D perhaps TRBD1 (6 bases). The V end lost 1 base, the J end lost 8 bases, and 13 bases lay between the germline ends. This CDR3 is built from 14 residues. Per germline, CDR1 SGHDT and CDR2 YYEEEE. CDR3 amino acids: CASSLSSGVEPQHF. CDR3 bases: TGTGCCAGCAGCTTGTCGTCAGGGGTTGAGCCCCAGCATTTT.

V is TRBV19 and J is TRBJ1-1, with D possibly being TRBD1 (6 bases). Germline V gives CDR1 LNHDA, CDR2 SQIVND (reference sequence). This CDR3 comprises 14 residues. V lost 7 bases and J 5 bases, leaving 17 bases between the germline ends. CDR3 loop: CASISRGAGTEAFF. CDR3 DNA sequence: TGTGCCAGTATAAGTCGGGGGGCGGGGACTGAAGCTTTCTTT. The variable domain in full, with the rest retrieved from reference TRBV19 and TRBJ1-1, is DGGITQSPKYLFRKEGQNVTLSCEQNLNHDAMYWYRQDPGQGLRLIYYSQIVNDFQKGDIAEGYSVSREKKESFPLTVTSAQKNPTAFYLCASISRGAGTEAFFGQGTRLTVV.

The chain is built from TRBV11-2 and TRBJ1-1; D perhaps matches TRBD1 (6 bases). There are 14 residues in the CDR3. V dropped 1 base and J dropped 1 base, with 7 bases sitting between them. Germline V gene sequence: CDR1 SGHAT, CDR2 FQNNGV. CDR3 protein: CASSLGQANTEAFF. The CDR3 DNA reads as TGTGCCAGCAGCTTAGGACAGGCGAACACTGAAGCTTTCTTT.

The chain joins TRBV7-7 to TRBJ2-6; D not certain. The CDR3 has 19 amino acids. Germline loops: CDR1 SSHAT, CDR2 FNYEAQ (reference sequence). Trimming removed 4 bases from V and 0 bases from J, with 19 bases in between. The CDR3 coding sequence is TGTGCCAGCAGCTCCGCCGTTGGGCCGACGCCCTCTGGGGCCAACGTCCTGACTTTC. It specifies CASSSAVGPTPSGANVLTF.

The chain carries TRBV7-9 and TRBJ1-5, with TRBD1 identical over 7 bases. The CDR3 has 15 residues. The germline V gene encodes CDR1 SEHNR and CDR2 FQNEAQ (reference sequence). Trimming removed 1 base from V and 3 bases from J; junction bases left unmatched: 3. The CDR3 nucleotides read TGTGCCAGCAGCTTAGGGGGACAGAACAATCAGCCCCAGCATTTT. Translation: CASSLGGQNNQPQHF.

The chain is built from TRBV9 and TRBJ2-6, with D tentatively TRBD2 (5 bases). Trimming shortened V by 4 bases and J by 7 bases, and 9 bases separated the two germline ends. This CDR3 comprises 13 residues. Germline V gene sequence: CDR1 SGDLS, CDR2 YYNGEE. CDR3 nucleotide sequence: TGTGCCAGCAGCAGGGAGCTCGCCAACGTCCTGACTTTC. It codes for CASSRELANVLTF.

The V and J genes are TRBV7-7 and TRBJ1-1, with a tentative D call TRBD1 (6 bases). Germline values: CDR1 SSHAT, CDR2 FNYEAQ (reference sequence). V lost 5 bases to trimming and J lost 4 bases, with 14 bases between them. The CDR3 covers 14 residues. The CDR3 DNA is TGTGCCAGCAGCGTAAACAGGGATAGCACTGAAGCTTTCTTT. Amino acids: CASSVNRDSTEAFF.

CDR3 bases: TGTGCCAGCAGCCGAGGGACTAGCAATGAGCAGTTCTTC. Its protein product is CASSRGTSNEQFF. V and J are TRBV11-3 and TRBJ2-1, with TRBD2 identical over 8 bases. V shed 5 bases and J 6 bases; nucleotides not matched to a gene: 3. CDR3 length equals 13 residues. Looked up from germline, CDR1 is SGHNT and CDR2 is YENEEA.

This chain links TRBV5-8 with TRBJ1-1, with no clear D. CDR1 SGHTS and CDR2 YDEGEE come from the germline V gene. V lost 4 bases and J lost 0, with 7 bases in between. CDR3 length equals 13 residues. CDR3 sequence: CASSPQLNTEAFF. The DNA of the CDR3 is TGTGCCAGCAGCCCACAACTGAACACTGAAGCTTTCTTT.

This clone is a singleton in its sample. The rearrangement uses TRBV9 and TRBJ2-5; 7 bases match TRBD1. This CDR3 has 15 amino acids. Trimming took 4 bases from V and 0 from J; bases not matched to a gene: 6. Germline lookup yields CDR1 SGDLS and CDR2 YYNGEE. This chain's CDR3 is CASSPWTGNQETQYF. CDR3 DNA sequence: TGTGCCAGCAGCCCTTGGACAGGTAACCAAGAGACCCAGTACTTC.